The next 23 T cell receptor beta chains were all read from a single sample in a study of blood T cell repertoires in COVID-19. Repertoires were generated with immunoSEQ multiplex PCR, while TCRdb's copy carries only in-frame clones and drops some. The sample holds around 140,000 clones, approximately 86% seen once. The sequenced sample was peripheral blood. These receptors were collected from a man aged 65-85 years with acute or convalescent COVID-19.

CDR3 amino acids: CASSKDSRAGQFF. The CDR3 nucleotides read TGTGCCAGCAGTAAAGACTCCCGAGCCGGACAGTTCTTC. The chain employs TRBV3-1 (or the pseudogene TRBV3-2) and TRBJ2-1; D is undetermined. From germline, CDR1 is LGHDT and CDR2 YNNKEL (reference sequence). V gave up 6 bases and J gave up 13 bases, with 19 bases separating them. This CDR3 is built from 13 residues.

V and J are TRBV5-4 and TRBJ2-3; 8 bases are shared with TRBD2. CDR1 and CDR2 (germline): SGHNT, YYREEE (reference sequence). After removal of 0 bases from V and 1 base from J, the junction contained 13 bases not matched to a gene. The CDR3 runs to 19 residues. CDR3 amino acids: CASSLASSGLGIGTDTQYF. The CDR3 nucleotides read TGTGCCAGCAGCTTGGCCTCTAGCGGGCTGGGCATAGGCACAGATACGCAGTATTTT.

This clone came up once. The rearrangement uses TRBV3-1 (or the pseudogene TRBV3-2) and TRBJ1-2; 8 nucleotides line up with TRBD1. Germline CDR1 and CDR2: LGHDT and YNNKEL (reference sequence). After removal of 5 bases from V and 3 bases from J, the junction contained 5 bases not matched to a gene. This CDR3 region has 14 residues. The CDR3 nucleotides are TGTGCCAGCAGCGCCCAGGGGGCCGACTATGGCTACACCTTC. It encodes CASSAQGADYGYTF.

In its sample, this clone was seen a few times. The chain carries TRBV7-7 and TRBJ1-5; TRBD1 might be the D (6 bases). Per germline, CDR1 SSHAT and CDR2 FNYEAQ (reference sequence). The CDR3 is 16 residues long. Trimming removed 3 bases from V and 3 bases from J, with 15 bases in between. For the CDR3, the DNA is TGTGCCAGCAGCTTGACAGGCGGTTCCTACAATCAGCCCCAGCATTTT. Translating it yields CASSLTGGSYNQPQHF. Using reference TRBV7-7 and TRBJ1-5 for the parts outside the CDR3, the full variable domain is GAGVSQSPRYKVTKRGQDVTLRCDPISSHATLYWYQQALGQGPEFLTYFNYEAQPDKSGLPSDRFSAERPEGSISTLTIQRTEQRDSAMYRCASSLTGGSYNQPQHFGDGTRLSIL.

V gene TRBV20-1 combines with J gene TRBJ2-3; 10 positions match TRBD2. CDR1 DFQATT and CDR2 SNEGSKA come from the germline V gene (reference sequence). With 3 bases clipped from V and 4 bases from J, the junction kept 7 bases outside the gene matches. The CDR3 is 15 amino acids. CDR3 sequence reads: CSASGVSGRPDTQYF. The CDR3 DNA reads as TGCAGTGCTAGTGGGGTTAGCGGGAGGCCAGATACGCAGTATTTT.

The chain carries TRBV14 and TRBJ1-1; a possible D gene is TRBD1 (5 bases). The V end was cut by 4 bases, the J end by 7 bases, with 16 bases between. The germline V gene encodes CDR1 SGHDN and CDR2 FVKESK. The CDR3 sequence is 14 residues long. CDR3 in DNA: TGTGCCAGCAGCCCCCGGGATTGGGGGGATGAAGCTTTCTTT. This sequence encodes CASSPRDWGDEAFF.

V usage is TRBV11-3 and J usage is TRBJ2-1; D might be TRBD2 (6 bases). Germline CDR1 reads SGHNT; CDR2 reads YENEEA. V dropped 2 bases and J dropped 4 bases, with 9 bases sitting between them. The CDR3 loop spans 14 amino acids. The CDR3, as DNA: TGTGCCAGCAGCTTAACCGGGACTTACAATGAGCAGTTCTTC. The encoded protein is CASSLTGTYNEQFF.

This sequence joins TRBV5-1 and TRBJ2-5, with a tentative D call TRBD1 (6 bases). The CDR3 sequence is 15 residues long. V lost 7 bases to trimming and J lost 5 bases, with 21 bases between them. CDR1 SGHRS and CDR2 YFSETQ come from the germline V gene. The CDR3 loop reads CASGPNPGVEETQYF. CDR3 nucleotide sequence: TGCGCCAGCGGACCGAATCCAGGGGTTGAGGAGACCCAGTACTTC.

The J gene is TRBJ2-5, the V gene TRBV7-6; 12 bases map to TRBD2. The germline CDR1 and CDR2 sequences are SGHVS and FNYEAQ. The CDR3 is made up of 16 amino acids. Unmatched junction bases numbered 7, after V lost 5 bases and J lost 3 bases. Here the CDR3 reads CASSQGLAGLEETQYF. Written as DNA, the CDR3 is TGTGCCAGCAGCCAGGGACTAGCGGGCCTTGAAGAGACCCAGTACTTC.

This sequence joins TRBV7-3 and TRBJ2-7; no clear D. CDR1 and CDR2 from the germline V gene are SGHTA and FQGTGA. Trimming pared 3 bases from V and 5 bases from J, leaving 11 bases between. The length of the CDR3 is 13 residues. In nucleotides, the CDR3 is TGTGCCAGCAGCTTCGTGCCCCTAGACGAGCAGTACTTC. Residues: CASSFVPLDEQYF.

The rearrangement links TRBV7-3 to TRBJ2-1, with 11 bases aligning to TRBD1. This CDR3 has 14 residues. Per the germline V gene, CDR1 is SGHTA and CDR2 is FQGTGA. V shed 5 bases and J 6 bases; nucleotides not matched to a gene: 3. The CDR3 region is CASSRGTGGNEQFF. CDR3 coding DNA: TGTGCCAGCAGCCGCGGGACAGGGGGCAATGAGCAGTTCTTC.

The CDR3 reads CATSMRQGRVTDTQYF. The CDR3 DNA is TGTGCCACCAGCATGAGACAGGGGAGGGTGACAGATACGCAGTATTTT. The rearrangement links TRBV15 to TRBJ2-3; possible D gene TRBD1, 8 bases. The germline V and J ends were trimmed by 4 bases and 3 bases, with 17 bases remaining between them. The CDR3 is 16 residues long. Germline lookup yields CDR1 LNHNV and CDR2 YYDKDF (reference sequence).

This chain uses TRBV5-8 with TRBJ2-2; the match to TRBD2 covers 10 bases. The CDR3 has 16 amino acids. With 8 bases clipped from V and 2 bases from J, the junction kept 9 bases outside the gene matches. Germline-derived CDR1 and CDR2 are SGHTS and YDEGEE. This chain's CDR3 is CARIPGTSVNTGELFF. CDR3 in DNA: TGTGCCAGAATCCCTGGGACTAGCGTTAACACCGGGGAGCTGTTTTTT.

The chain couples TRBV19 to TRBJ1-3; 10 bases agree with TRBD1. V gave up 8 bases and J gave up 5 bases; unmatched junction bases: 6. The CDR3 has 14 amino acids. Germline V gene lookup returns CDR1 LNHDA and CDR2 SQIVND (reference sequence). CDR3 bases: TGTGCCAGTTGGACAGGGGGGATTCGAAACACCATATATTTT. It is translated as CASWTGGIRNTIYF.

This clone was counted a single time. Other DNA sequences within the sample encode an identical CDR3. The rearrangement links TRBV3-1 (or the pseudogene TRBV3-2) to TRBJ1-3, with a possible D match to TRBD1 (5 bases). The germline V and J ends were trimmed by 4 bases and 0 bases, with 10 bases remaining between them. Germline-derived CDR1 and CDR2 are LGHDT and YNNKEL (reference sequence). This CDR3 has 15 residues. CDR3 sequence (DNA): TGTGCCAGCAGCCCGCGACAGTCCTCTGGAAACACCATATATTTT. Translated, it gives CASSPRQSSGNTIYF.

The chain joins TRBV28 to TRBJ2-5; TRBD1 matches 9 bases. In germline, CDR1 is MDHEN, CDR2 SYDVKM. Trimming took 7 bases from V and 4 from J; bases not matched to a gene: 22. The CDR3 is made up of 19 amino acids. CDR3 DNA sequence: TGTGCCAGCATCCCCCCTGGGCCTGTACAGGGGGCGCGACGAGAGACCCAGTACTTC. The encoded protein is CASIPPGPVQGARRETQYF.

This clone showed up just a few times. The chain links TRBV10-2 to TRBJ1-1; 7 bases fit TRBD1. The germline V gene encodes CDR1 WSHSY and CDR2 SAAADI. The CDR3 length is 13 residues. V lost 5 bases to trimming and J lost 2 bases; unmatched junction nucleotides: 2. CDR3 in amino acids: CASSRTGNTEAFF. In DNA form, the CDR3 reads TGCGCCAGCAGTAGGACAGGCAACACTGAAGCTTTCTTT.

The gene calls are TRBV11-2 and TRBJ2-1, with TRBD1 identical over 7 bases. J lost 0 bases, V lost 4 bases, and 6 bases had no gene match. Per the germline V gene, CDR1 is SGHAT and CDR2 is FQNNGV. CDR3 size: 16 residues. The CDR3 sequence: CASSWTGPSSYNEQFF. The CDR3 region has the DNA TGTGCCAGCAGCTGGACAGGCCCAAGCTCCTACAATGAGCAGTTCTTC.

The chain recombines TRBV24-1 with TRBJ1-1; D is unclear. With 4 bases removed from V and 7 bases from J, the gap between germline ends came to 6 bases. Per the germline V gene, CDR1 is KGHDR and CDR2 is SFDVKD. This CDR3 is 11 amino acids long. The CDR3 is CATSENGEAFF. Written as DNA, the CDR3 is TGTGCCACCAGTGAGAACGGTGAAGCTTTCTTT.

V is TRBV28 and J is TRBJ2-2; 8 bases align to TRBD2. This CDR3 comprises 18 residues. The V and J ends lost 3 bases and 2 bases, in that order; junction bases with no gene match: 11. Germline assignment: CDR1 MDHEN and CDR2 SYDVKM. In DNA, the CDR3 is TGTGCCAGCAGTTTTCCGGTACCTAGCGGGCCCAACACCGGGGAGCTGTTTTTT. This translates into CASSFPVPSGPNTGELFF.

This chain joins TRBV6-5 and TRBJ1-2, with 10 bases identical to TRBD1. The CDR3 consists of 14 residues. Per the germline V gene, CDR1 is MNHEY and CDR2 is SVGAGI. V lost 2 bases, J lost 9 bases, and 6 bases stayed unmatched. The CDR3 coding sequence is TGTGCCAGCAGTTACACAGGACAGGGGGGAAGCTACACCTTC. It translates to CASSYTGQGGSYTF.

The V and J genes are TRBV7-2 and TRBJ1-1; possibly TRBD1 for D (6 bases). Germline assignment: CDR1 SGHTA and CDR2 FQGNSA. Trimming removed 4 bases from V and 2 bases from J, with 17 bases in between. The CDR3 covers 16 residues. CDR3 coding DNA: TGTGCCAGCAGCTCCCCGGACCCGGGACACAACACTGAAGCTTTCTTT. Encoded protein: CASSSPDPGHNTEAFF. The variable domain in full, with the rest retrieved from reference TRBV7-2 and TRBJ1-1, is GAGVSQSPSNKVTEKGKDVELRCDPISGHTALYWYRQSLGQGLEFLIYFQGNSAPDKSGLPSDRFSAERTGGSVSTLTIQRTQQEDSAVYLCASSSPDPGHNTEAFFGQGTRLTVV.

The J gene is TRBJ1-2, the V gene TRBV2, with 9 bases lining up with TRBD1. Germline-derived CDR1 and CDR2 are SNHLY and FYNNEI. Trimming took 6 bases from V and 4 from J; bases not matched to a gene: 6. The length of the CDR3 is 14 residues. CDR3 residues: CASRHGGQGYGYTF. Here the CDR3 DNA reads TGTGCCAGCAGACATGGGGGACAGGGCTATGGCTACACCTTC.